The 8 T cell receptor beta chains given below trace back to one sample, sequenced in a study of blood T cell repertoires in COVID-19 (dated by TCRdb to the early 2020s). The library was prepared using the immunoSEQ multiplex PCR assay. Held by TCRdb, this immuneACCESS table contains in-frame sequences only and omits some clones. Under half of the omission traces to an unresolved V gene where checked; the cause of the rest is unknown. The table for this sample lists fewer than 350,000 clones; 90% of them were counted only once. Clones ranked in the top ten supply approximately 7.5% of the sample. The sequencing input was peripheral blood. These receptors came from a woman in her twenties or thirties with COVID-19, enrolled during active disease.

V and J are TRBV11-2 and TRBJ2-5; 10 bases are shared with TRBD1. After removal of 5 bases from V and 7 bases from J, the junction contained 4 bases not matched to a gene. The CDR3 sequence is 13 residues long. Germline loops: CDR1 SGHAT, CDR2 FQNNGV. The CDR3: CASSDRGRATQYF. As DNA, the CDR3 is TGTGCCAGCAGCGACAGGGGGCGCGCGACCCAGTACTTC.

This clone was seen only once. V gene TRBV23-1 combines with J gene TRBJ2-7; 9 bases are shared with TRBD1. TRBV23-1 is an open reading frame whose function is uncertain. The CDR3 contains 16 residues. The junction had 7 bases not matched to a gene; V was cut back by 1 base and J by 3 bases. The CDR3 DNA is TGCGCCAGCAGTCAATTACCCGGACAGGGGCGCTACGAGCAGTACTTC. Translating gives CASSQLPGQGRYEQYF.

The rearrangement links TRBV28 to TRBJ2-7; D is perhaps TRBD1 (6 bases). V shed 6 bases and J shed 2 bases, with 20 bases lying between them. This CDR3 is built from 16 residues. Germline lookup yields CDR1 MDHEN and CDR2 SYDVKM. The CDR3 DNA follows: TGTGCCAGCAGGTTAAGGTTGCAGGGGTGGGCCTACGAGCAGTACTTC. It encodes CASRLRLQGWAYEQYF.

The chain joins TRBV18 to TRBJ2-7, with 7 bases identical to TRBD1. The CDR3 has 15 residues. Germline values: CDR1 KGHSH, CDR2 LQKENI. Trimming removed 1 base from V and 1 base from J; junction bases left unmatched: 4. CDR3 sequence (DNA): TGTGCCAGCTCACCACTTGGGACAGCTTCCTACGAGCAGTACTTC. Translation gives CASSPLGTASYEQYF. Filled out from reference TRBV18 and TRBJ2-7, the complete variable domain reads NAGVMQNPRHLVRRRGQEARLRCSPMKGHSHVYWYRQLPEEGLKFMVYLQKENIIDESGMPKERFSAEFPKEGPSILRIQQVVRGDSAAYFCASSPLGTASYEQYFGPGTRLTVT.

This chain links TRBV6-2 or TRBV6-3 with TRBJ2-5, with TRBD2 matching over 12 bases. The V gene's germline CDR1 is MNHEY and CDR2 SVGEGT. The junction had 2 bases not matched to a gene; V was cut back by 2 bases and J by 7 bases. This CDR3 has 14 amino acids. CDR3 sequence reads: CASSYLAGGGTQYF. The CDR3 DNA reads TGTGCCAGCAGTTACCTAGCGGGAGGGGGGACCCAGTACTTC.

This sequence joins TRBV28 and TRBJ2-1, with 8 bases that match TRBD1. The CDR3 consists of 16 residues. Germline CDR1 reads MDHEN; CDR2 reads SYDVKM. Trimming cost V 3 bases and J 7 bases; bases outside gene matches: 11. The CDR3 DNA follows: TGTGCCAGCAGTTTTTCAGGGGGCGCAAAAAAAAATGAGCAGTTCTTC. The encoded protein is CASSFSGGAKKNEQFF.

The rearrangement links TRBV4-2 to TRBJ1-2, with unresolved D. V was cut by 1 base and J by 3 bases, with 12 bases left in between. From germline, CDR1 is LGHNA and CDR2 YNFKEQ. The CDR3 length is 15 residues. The CDR3 sequence is CASSQVLIGDYGYTF. CDR3 in DNA: TGTGCCAGCAGCCAAGTCTTAATCGGGGACTATGGCTACACCTTC.

The chain joins TRBV7-6 to TRBJ2-2; D perhaps matches TRBD1 (6 bases). This CDR3 region has 16 residues. Per the germline V gene, CDR1 is SGHVS and CDR2 is FNYEAQ. Trimming shortened V by 1 base and J by 3 bases, and 12 bases separated the two germline ends. CDR3 sequence reads: CASSLGLRGYTGELFF. CDR3 DNA: TGTGCCAGCAGCTTAGGGCTCAGGGGATACACCGGGGAGCTGTTTTTT.